Following are 4 T cell receptor beta chains from one sample sequenced in a study of PD-1 blockade in mismatch repair-deficient tumors. What these receptors recognize is not known. Documented time point: roughly ten-day in vitro stimulation with candidate neoantigen peptide 3. Sequenced by immunoSEQ multiplex PCR; TCRdb stores in-frame clones only, minus some. The table lists some 10,000 clones, about nine tenths of them singletons. The material sequenced was cells cultured in vitro, taken from a patient treated with pembrolizumab. Receptors originate from an adult with mismatch repair-deficient cancer.

J is TRBJ2-1 and V is TRBV28, with 13 bases lining up with TRBD2. CDR3 size: 19 residues. Germline V gene sequence: CDR1 MDHEN, CDR2 SYDVKM. The V segment lost 6 bases and the J segment 0 bases; nucleotides outside the gene matches: 11. In DNA, the CDR3 is TGTGCCAGCAGGCCCCCGGGACTAGCGGGGTCGAGCTCCTACAATGAGCAGTTCTTC. This codes for CASRPPGLAGSSSYNEQFF.

This chain joins TRBV28 and TRBJ1-5; no firm D call. Trimming took off 5 bases at V and 0 bases at J, with 5 bases between the two ends. This CDR3 contains 13 residues. Germline CDR1 MDHEN, CDR2 SYDVKM. The DNA for the CDR3 is TGTGCCAGCAGTGCGAATAGCAATCAGCCCCAGCATTTT. Its translation is CASSANSNQPQHF.

The chain has TRBV4-1 and TRBJ2-5, with TRBD2 matching 16 bases. The trim removed 4 bases at V and 9 bases at J, leaving 20 bases unmatched. CDR3 length: 20 residues. Germline V gene lookup returns CDR1 MGHRA and CDR2 YSYEKL. CDR3 in DNA: TGCGCCAGCAGCCCCGCGGATGGGACTAGCGGGAGGGCACCCGCGGCGGCCCAGTACTTC. It is translated as CASSPADGTSGRAPAAAQYF.

For the CDR3, the DNA is TGCGCCAGCAGCCCCGGACTAGCGGGAGGGCCCGGGAATGAGCAGTTCTTC. Its protein is CASSPGLAGGPGNEQFF. The V and J genes are TRBV5-1 and TRBJ2-1; 15 bases map to TRBD2. Trimming removed 4 bases from V and 7 bases from J; junction bases left unmatched: 9. This CDR3 is built from 17 residues. Germline V gene data show CDR1 as SGHRS and CDR2 as YFSETQ.